The 11 T cell receptor beta chains in this list originate from one sample, sequenced in a study of cytotoxic CD8 clonotypes in ibrutinib-treated CLL. TCRdb keeps only in-frame clones here, not all; method: immunoSEQ multiplex PCR. The sample has 45,000 to 60,000 clones; 56% are singletons. The sequenced sample was PBMCs, obtained after 24 months of ibrutinib treatment. The receptors shown here come from a human donor with chronic lymphocytic leukemia.

This clone has only one observation. The rearrangement joins TRBV5-6 to TRBJ1-2, with TRBD1 as a possible D gene (5 bases). CDR1 is SGHDT and CDR2 is YYEEEE in the germline V gene. V was shortened by 3 bases and J by 1 base, with 13 bases between the two germline ends. The CDR3 has 15 residues. CDR3 sequence: CASSSPDTFNYGYTF. Here the CDR3 DNA reads TGTGCCAGCAGCTCCCCGGACACCTTTAACTATGGCTACACCTTC.

J is TRBJ2-2 and V is TRBV9; D gene ambiguous. The CDR3 covers 13 residues. The V gene's germline CDR1 is SGDLS and CDR2 YYNGEE. Between the trimmed V and J ends, which lost 2 bases and 6 bases, there was a span of 8 bases. CDR3 nucleotide sequence: TGTGCCAGCAGCGTCCCTTCTGCCGGGGAGCTGTTTTTT. The encoded protein is CASSVPSAGELFF.

V usage is TRBV5-1 and J usage is TRBJ2-3, with TRBD2 matching over 7 bases. Looked up from germline, CDR1 is SGHRS and CDR2 is YFSETQ. This CDR3 has 17 amino acids. V dropped 0 bases and J dropped 2; count of bases not matched to a gene: 9. CDR3 residues: CASSLAWASGSTDTQYF. In nucleotides, the CDR3 is TGCGCCAGCAGCTTGGCCTGGGCTAGCGGCTCCACAGATACGCAGTATTTT.

This chain links TRBV7-2 with TRBJ1-5, with TRBD1 as a possible D gene (6 bases). Between the trimmed V and J ends, which lost 2 bases and 6 bases, there was a span of 14 bases. Germline CDR1 SGHTA, CDR2 FQGNSA. The CDR3 is 15 residues long. The CDR3 coding sequence is TGTGCCAGCAGCTTACAACAGGGCGGGAGTCAGCCCCAGCATTTT. It translates to CASSLQQGGSQPQHF. Full variable domain (missing parts from reference TRBV7-2 and TRBJ1-5): GAGVSQSPSNKVTEKGKDVELRCDPISGHTALYWYRQSLGQGLEFLIYFQGNSAPDKSGLPSDRFSAERTGGSVSTLTIQRTQQEDSAVYLCASSLQQGGSQPQHFGDGTRLSIL.

The chain employs TRBV28 and TRBJ1-2; no reliable D call. V dropped 6 bases and J dropped 5 bases, with 10 bases sitting between them. The CDR3 covers 12 residues. Germline assignment: CDR1 MDHEN and CDR2 SYDVKM. The CDR3 spells CASSLEPYGYTF. The DNA of the CDR3 is TGTGCCAGCAGCCTGGAGCCTTATGGCTACACCTTC.

This chain joins TRBV7-8 and TRBJ2-1, with 7 positions matching TRBD1. J lost 2 bases, V lost 2 bases, and 9 bases had no gene match. Germline CDR1 reads SGHVS; CDR2 reads FQNEAQ. The CDR3 loop spans 17 amino acids. The CDR3 nucleotides are TGTGCCAGCAGCTTACCACGGAGACAGGGACCCTACAATGAGCAGTTCTTC. This encodes CASSLPRRQGPYNEQFF.

This chain joins TRBV5-1 and TRBJ2-3; D call uncertain. Germline V gives CDR1 SGHRS, CDR2 YFSETQ. Between the trimmed V and J ends, which lost 1 base and 2 bases, there was a span of 8 bases. The CDR3 length is 14 residues. The DNA of the CDR3 is TGCGCCAGCAGCTTGCGATCAGTCACAGATACGCAGTATTTT. Translated, it gives CASSLRSVTDTQYF.

The rearrangement uses TRBV10-3 and TRBJ2-1; 14 bases fit TRBD2. Germline V CDR1 and CDR2: ENHRY, SYGVKD. The V gene end was trimmed by 5 bases and the J gene end by 7 bases; junction bases not matched to a gene: 7. The CDR3 covers 16 residues. The CDR3 sequence is CAISISGLAGGNEQFF. The DNA of the CDR3 is TGTGCCATCAGTATATCTGGACTAGCGGGAGGAAATGAGCAGTTCTTC.

The sample holds a few counts of this clone. This rearrangement joins TRBV5-8 to TRBJ1-2, with D unclear. The CDR3 extends over 13 amino acids. In germline, CDR1 is SGHTS, CDR2 YDEGEE. V was cut by 6 bases and J by 12 bases, with 21 bases left in between. CDR3 in DNA: TGTGCCAGCATCATCAGGAGGGTCCTAGGCAACACCTTC. Translating it yields CASIIRRVLGNTF.

The chain employs TRBV7-8 and TRBJ1-1; D perhaps matches TRBD1 (6 bases). Deletions cut 3 bases from V and 5 bases from J, with 19 bases between. CDR1 is SGHVS and CDR2 is FQNEAQ in the germline V gene. The CDR3 extends over 16 amino acids. CDR3 sequence (DNA): TGTGCCAGCAGCTTGACCCGACAGGTACCCGAAACTGAAGCTTTCTTT. Amino acids: CASSLTRQVPETEAFF.

V usage is TRBV25-1 and J usage is TRBJ2-3; D is perhaps TRBD2 (6 bases). V shed 5 bases and J shed 2 bases, with 14 bases lying between them. This CDR3 has 15 amino acids. Germline CDR1 reads MGHDK; CDR2 reads SYGVNS. As DNA, the CDR3 is TGTGCCAGCAGTTCCGGGAGTGTTTTCACAGATACGCAGTATTTT. Translation gives CASSSGSVFTDTQYF.